Listed here are 10 T cell receptor beta chains from one sample, sequenced in a study of T cell repertoires in cytomegalovirus infection. TCRdb processed the reads anew with MiXCR; each CDR3 protein has one entry. The sample includes around 440,000 distinct CDR3 sequences, about 11% of them seen just once. Specimen: PBMCs. These receptors were collected from a human donor in good health (CMV status not recorded). Some clones in this sample may be carry-over from other donors' samples.

This clonotype was seen many times. The chain employs TRBV28 and TRBJ2-1; 10 bases are a match to TRBD2. The CDR3 runs 15 residues. CDR1 is MDHEN, CDR2 SYDVKM, per germline. Trimming removed 4 bases from V and 8 bases from J; junction bases left unmatched: 8. The CDR3 nucleotides are TGTGCCAGCAGTTACAGACTAGCGGGTATCGATGAGCAGTTCTTC. It is translated as CASSYRLAGIDEQFF.

The rearrangement links TRBV29-1 to TRBJ2-7, with D hard to call. Per the germline V gene, CDR1 is SQVTM and CDR2 is ANQGSEA. V dropped 0 bases and J dropped 0 bases, with 9 bases sitting between them. The CDR3 totals 14 residues. The CDR3 reads CSVEDQSSSYEQYF. The CDR3 nucleotides are TGCAGCGTTGAAGATCAGTCGAGCTCCTACGAGCAGTACTTC.

This clonotype was observed a handful of times. The V call is TRBV15, the J call TRBJ2-2; 11 bases are a match to TRBD1. CDR3 length: 15 residues. Germline V gene lookup returns CDR1 LNHNV and CDR2 YYDKDF (reference sequence). V dropped 5 bases and J dropped 3; count of bases not matched to a gene: 2. The CDR3 loop is CATSAGQGDTGELFF. CDR3 in DNA: TGTGCCACCAGCGCGGGACAGGGGGACACCGGGGAGCTGTTTTTT.

There are many counts of this clonotype. V usage is TRBV11-2 and J usage is TRBJ2-1; no clear D gene. CDR1 and CDR2 from the germline V gene are SGHAT and FQNNGV. With 5 bases removed from V and 5 bases from J, the gap between germline ends came to 10 bases. The CDR3 sequence is 13 residues long. CDR3 sequence (DNA): TGTGCCAGCAGCCCTTTAATCGACAATGAGCAGTTCTTC. It translates to CASSPLIDNEQFF.

This clonotype was seen repeatedly, ten times or more. The chain links TRBV7-9 to TRBJ2-1; TRBD2 is a possible D gene (5 bases). The CDR3 runs to 14 residues. Germline values: CDR1 SEHNR, CDR2 FQNEAQ (reference sequence). Deletions cut 6 bases from V and 5 bases from J, with 14 bases between. CDR3 coding DNA: TGTGCCAGCAGTTATACGGGGATCGACAATGAGCAGTTCTTC. Translation: CASSYTGIDNEQFF.

This clonotype was observed at least ten times. The chain has TRBV28 and TRBJ2-7; TRBD1 is a possible D gene (6 bases). This CDR3 is 13 amino acids long. The germline CDR1 and CDR2 sequences are MDHEN and SYDVKM. V lost 3 bases and J lost 3, with 9 bases in between. The CDR3 nucleotides read TGTGCCAGCAGTTTGGACAGATACTACGAGCAGTACTTC. It yields the protein CASSLDRYYEQYF. The full variable domain, with the rest looked up from reference TRBV28 and TRBJ2-7, is DVKVTQSSRYLVKRTGEKVFLECVQDMDHENMFWYRQDPGLGLRLIYFSYDVKMKEKGDIPEGYSVSREKKERFSLILESASTNQTSMYLCASSLDRYYEQYFGPGTRLTVT.

This clonotype was observed at least ten times. V and J are TRBV7-3 and TRBJ1-1; the D is unclear. The germline CDR1 and CDR2 sequences are SGHTA and FQGTGA. Trimming shortened V by 3 bases and J by 0 bases, and 8 bases separated the two germline ends. The CDR3 is made up of 14 amino acids. CDR3 amino acids: CASSLGIMNTEAFF. The DNA of the CDR3 is TGTGCCAGCAGCTTGGGAATAATGAACACTGAAGCTTTCTTT.

This clonotype was observed a few times. The chain carries TRBV20-1 and TRBJ2-7, with 12 bases fitting TRBD2. There are 14 residues in the CDR3. Looked up from germline, CDR1 is DFQATT and CDR2 is SNEGSKA (reference sequence). V shed 6 bases, J shed 5 bases, and the junction held 8 bases outside the gene matches. The CDR3 spells CSALLAGGGHEQYF. As DNA, the CDR3 is TGCAGTGCCCTCCTAGCGGGAGGGGGCCACGAGCAGTACTTC.

This clonotype was observed at least ten times. The V and J genes are TRBV6-5 and TRBJ2-6, with 8 bases matching TRBD1. Germline V gives CDR1 MNHEY, CDR2 SVGAGI. Losses at the gene ends were 1 base for V and 0 bases for J; bases not matched to a gene: 8. The CDR3 loop spans 19 amino acids. DNA for the CDR3: TGTGCCAGCAGTTACTTCGGACAGGGCCGACGCTCTGGGGCCAACGTCCTGACTTTC. This gives the protein CASSYFGQGRRSGANVLTF.

This clonotype was recorded at least ten times. The V gene is TRBV6-1, the J gene TRBJ1-2; the D gene is possibly TRBD1 (6 bases). Looked up from germline, CDR1 is MNHNS and CDR2 is SASEGT. The length of the CDR3 is 12 residues. With 7 bases removed from V and 7 bases from J, the gap between germline ends came to 13 bases. CDR3 amino acids: CASTGQTTGYTF. The CDR3 DNA follows: TGTGCCAGCACAGGACAGACTACTGGCTACACCTTC.